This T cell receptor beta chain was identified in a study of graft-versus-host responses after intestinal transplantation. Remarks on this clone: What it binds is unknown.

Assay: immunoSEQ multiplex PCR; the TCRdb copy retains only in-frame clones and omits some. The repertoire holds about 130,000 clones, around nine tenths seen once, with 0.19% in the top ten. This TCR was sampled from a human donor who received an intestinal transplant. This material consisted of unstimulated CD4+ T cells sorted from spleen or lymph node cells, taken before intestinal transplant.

The CDR3 sequence is CASSKRDQQETQYF. Here the CDR3 DNA reads TGCGCCAGCAGCAAGAGGGACCAGCAGGAGACCCAGTACTTC. The chain recombines TRBV5-1 with TRBJ2-5; D may correspond to TRBD1 or TRBD2 (5 bases each). The CDR3 has 14 amino acids. CDR1 SGHRS and CDR2 YFSETQ come from the germline V gene. V lost 4 bases and J lost 5, with 15 bases in between.